The T cell receptor (beta chain) under discussion was sequenced for a study of cytomegalovirus exposure and HLA in healthy donors. Study-wide context: One earlier analysis, a look at 150 million to 200 million T cells, found some 100 million unique TCR beta sequences.

Concerning this clone itself: The antigen is unknown.

Primers for the PCR totalled 60 Vbeta and 13 Jbeta. Produced via immunoSEQ multiplex PCR; TCRdb's table is partial and in-frame only. The sample carries approximately 40,000 clones, roughly 80% recorded once. This CDR3 has 15 amino acids. With 4 bases clipped from V and 5 bases from J, the junction kept 8 bases outside the gene matches. The germline gives CDR1 SGDLS, CDR2 YYNGEE. Study results and caveats: Most TCR sequences were rare, but some public TCRs occurred in many donors. In a later analysis, most CMV-associated TCR beta chains appeared HLA-restricted.

Sequenced material: PBMCs. The J gene is TRBJ1-2, the V gene TRBV9, with 10 bases aligning to TRBD1. This TCR was recovered from a woman aged 18-29 years in good health and CMV-seropositive. DNA for the CDR3: TGTGCCAGCAGCAAGGGAGGGACAGGGGTGTATGGCTACACCTTC. Amino acid sequence: CASSKGGTGVYGYTF.